One sample yielded the 20 T cell receptor beta chains listed below, sequenced in a study of CD8 T cells in Susac syndrome. An amount of RNA that ranged from roughly 0.45 to 1 ug was reverse transcribed with random hexamers. TCRdb itself ran the immunoSEQ multiplex PCR reads through MiXCR, one entry per CDR3 protein. The sample lists under 200,000 distinct CDR3 sequences, 85% to 95% occurring once. The sequencing input was CD8+ T cells from PBMCs. All receptors come from a human donor with multiple sclerosis.

The V and J genes are TRBV18 and TRBJ1-1; possibly TRBD1 for D (5 bases). V gave up 1 base and J gave up 4 bases, with 10 bases separating them. This CDR3 region has 14 residues. Looked up from germline, CDR1 is KGHSH and CDR2 is LQKENI. The CDR3 is CASSPRMGPTEAFF. The DNA of the CDR3 is TGTGCCAGCTCACCACGTATGGGGCCCACTGAAGCTTTCTTT.

This clonotype was detected only a few times. This chain links TRBV6-5 with TRBJ2-3, with 8 bases fitting TRBD1. Germline V gene data show CDR1 as MNHEY and CDR2 as SVGAGI. The CDR3 totals 15 residues. V was pared by 4 bases and J by 6 bases, with 9 bases of the junction left unmatched. CDR3 in amino acids: CASSSQGVHVDTQYF. For the CDR3, the DNA is TGTGCCAGCAGTTCACAGGGGGTGCATGTTGATACGCAGTATTTT.

The chain carries TRBV20-1 and TRBJ2-7; D remains unclear. Germline CDR1 DFQATT, CDR2 SNEGSKA (reference sequence). The CDR3 runs to 13 residues. V was clipped by 1 base and J by 4 bases, with 11 bases between them. The CDR3 DNA reads TGCAGTGCTAGAGGGCAGGACCTGTACGAGCAGTACTTC. As protein: CSARGQDLYEQYF.

As DNA, the CDR3 is TGTGCCAGCAGCGGGACGGCCTTGGGCTACACCTTC. This gives the protein CASSGTALGYTF. J is TRBJ1-2 and V is TRBV2; a possible D gene is TRBD1 (5 bases). Trimming took off 6 bases at V and 8 bases at J, with 13 bases between the two ends. Germline CDR1 is SNHLY and CDR2 is FYNNEI. The CDR3 extends over 12 amino acids.

V is TRBV21-1 and J is TRBJ2-7. TRBV21-1 is shown as a pseudogene. This CDR3 is 15 amino acids long. The CDR3 is CASSPPHEGSYEQYF. The DNA for the CDR3 is TGTGCCAGCAGCCCACCCCACGAGGGCTCCTACGAGCAGTACTTC.

The chain recombines TRBV27 with TRBJ2-7; TRBD2 agrees at 9 bases. This CDR3 region has 14 residues. Trimming removed 2 bases from V and 4 bases from J; junction bases left unmatched: 3. Germline V gene lookup returns CDR1 MNHEY and CDR2 SMNVEV (reference sequence). As DNA, the CDR3 is TGTGCCAGCAGTTTAGCGGGAGGGATTTACGAGCAGTACTTC. Its protein is CASSLAGGIYEQYF.

This clonotype was seen a single time. V usage is TRBV5-1 and J usage is TRBJ2-7, with 9 bases identical to TRBD2. V trimming: 0 bases; J trimming: 5 bases; junction bases outside the gene matches: 12. There are 17 residues in the CDR3. Germline V CDR1 and CDR2: SGHRS, YFSETQ. The CDR3 loop reads CASSLVPAGGQGHEQYF. CDR3 DNA sequence: TGCGCCAGCAGCTTGGTCCCAGCGGGAGGCCAGGGCCACGAGCAGTACTTC.

A single count supports this clonotype. The chain couples TRBV18 to TRBJ2-7; D is unresolved. Trimming stripped 3 bases from V and 5 bases from J, with 17 bases between. Germline CDR1 and CDR2: KGHSH and LQKENI. The CDR3 has 15 amino acids. The CDR3 coding sequence is TGTGCCAGCTCACCTGATCGTTTGGGTATCCACGAGCAGTACTTC. Protein product: CASSPDRLGIHEQYF. The whole variable domain, remainder taken from reference TRBV18 and TRBJ2-7, is NAGVMQNPRHLVRRRGQEARLRCSPMKGHSHVYWYRQLPEEGLKFMVYLQKENIIDESGMPKERFSAEFPKEGPSILRIQQVVRGDSAAYFCASSPDRLGIHEQYFGPGTRLTVT.

CDR3 protein: CAWRDLLLAEETQYF. The CDR3 DNA reads as TGTGCCTGGAGGGACCTTCTACTAGCGGAAGAGACCCAGTACTTC. The J gene is TRBJ2-5, the V gene TRBV30; 8 nucleotides match TRBD2. The CDR3 consists of 15 residues. Germline CDR1 and CDR2: GTSNPN and SVGIG (reference sequence). The V and J ends lost 3 bases and 3 bases, in that order; junction bases with no gene match: 9.

The chain couples TRBV30 to TRBJ1-5, with TRBD1 matching over 8 bases. Trimming took 1 base from V and 1 from J; bases not matched to a gene: 3. Per germline, CDR1 GTSNPN and CDR2 SVGIG (reference sequence). This CDR3 region has 15 residues. The CDR3 sequence is CAWSAGGYSNQPQHF. The CDR3 DNA reads TGTGCCTGGAGTGCAGGGGGCTACAGCAATCAGCCCCAGCATTTT.

This chain connects TRBV6-5 to TRBJ1-5; no reliable D call. Trimming pared 2 bases from V and 0 bases from J, leaving 8 bases between. CDR1 is MNHEY, CDR2 SVGAGI, per germline. This CDR3 has 15 residues. CDR3 amino acids: CASSYKSGSNQPQHF. The DNA of the CDR3 is TGTGCCAGCAGTTACAAATCTGGTAGCAATCAGCCCCAGCATTTT.

The chain links TRBV7-2 to TRBJ2-1; 7 bases are shared with TRBD2. The length of the CDR3 is 14 residues. CDR1 SGHTA and CDR2 FQGNSA come from the germline V gene. V lost 6 bases to trimming and J lost 9 bases; unmatched junction nucleotides: 11. For the CDR3, the DNA is TGTGCCAGCAGTCGCTTCCGGGGGGAAGGTGAGCAGTTCTTC. It translates to CASSRFRGEGEQFF. The complete variable domain, with remaining parts taken from reference TRBV7-2 and TRBJ2-1, reads GAGVSQSPSNKVTEKGKDVELRCDPISGHTALYWYRQSLGQGLEFLIYFQGNSAPDKSGLPSDRFSAERTGGSVSTLTIQRTQQEDSAVYLCASSRFRGEGEQFFGPGTRLTVL.

The chain recombines TRBV7-9 with TRBJ1-1; no definite D call. This CDR3 is built from 13 residues. Trimming shortened V by 6 bases and J by 8 bases, and 16 bases separated the two germline ends. Per germline, CDR1 SEHNR and CDR2 FQNEAQ (reference sequence). CDR3 residues: CASRPPLREEAFF. The CDR3, as DNA: TGTGCCAGCAGACCCCCGTTGCGGGAGGAAGCTTTCTTT.

This clonotype has a single count. J is TRBJ2-7 and V is TRBV12-3 or TRBV12-4; 7 nucleotides line up with TRBD1. J was trimmed by 7 bases and V by 6 bases; bases with no gene match: 9. This CDR3 is 13 amino acids long. The CDR3 reads CASRANRGNEQYF. The CDR3 DNA reads TGTGCCAGCAGAGCGAACAGGGGTAATGAGCAGTACTTC.

The genes are TRBV29-1 and TRBJ2-7; 7 bases line up with TRBD1. The CDR3 is made up of 14 amino acids. V was pared by 5 bases and J by 2 bases, with 9 bases of the junction left unmatched. Germline V gives CDR1 SQVTM, CDR2 ANQGSEA. The DNA of the CDR3 is TGCAGCGTTCTTCAGGGGCAGGGGGCCTACGAGCAGTACTTC. Protein: CSVLQGQGAYEQYF.

CDR3 region: CATSGRNGYGYTF. In DNA form, the CDR3 reads TGTGCCACCAGCGGGCGAAATGGCTATGGCTACACCTTC. The rearrangement links TRBV15 to TRBJ1-2; unclear D gene. Germline assignment: CDR1 LNHNV and CDR2 YYDKDF (reference sequence). There are 13 residues in the CDR3. Trimming took off 5 bases at V and 4 bases at J, with 11 bases between the two ends.

The chain combines TRBV3-1 with TRBJ1-1, with a possible D match to TRBD1 (5 bases). V was cut by 0 bases and J by 7 bases, with 9 bases left in between. Germline CDR1 and CDR2: LGHDT and YNNKEL (reference sequence). This CDR3 comprises 13 residues. The DNA of the CDR3 is TGTGCCAGCAGCCAAGACAGGGAAGATGAAGCTTTCTTT. It encodes CASSQDREDEAFF. The variable domain in full, completed from reference TRBV3-1 and TRBJ1-1, reads DTAVSQTPKYLVTQMGNDKSIKCEQNLGHDTMYWYKQDSKKFLKIMFSYNNKELIINETVPNRFSPKSPDKAHLNLHINSLELGDSAVYFCASSQDREDEAFFGQGTRLTVV.

This chain links TRBV5-4 with TRBJ2-1; possibly TRBD2 for D (5 bases). V was cut by 5 bases and J by 3 bases, with 12 bases left in between. This CDR3 is built from 14 residues. In germline, CDR1 is SGHNT, CDR2 YYREEE (reference sequence). The CDR3 spells CASRVNEGYNEQFF. The CDR3, as DNA: TGTGCCAGCAGGGTAAATGAGGGCTACAATGAGCAGTTCTTC.

The rearrangement links TRBV27 to TRBJ1-2; D call uncertain. Trimming took 10 bases from V and 0 from J, leaving 12 bases between them. This CDR3 contains 13 residues. CDR1 and CDR2 from the germline V gene are MNHEY and SMNVEV (reference sequence). CDR3 residues: CATKTEPNYGYTF. The CDR3 region has the DNA TGTGCCACTAAGACCGAACCTAACTATGGCTACACCTTC.

The chain combines TRBV20-1 with TRBJ2-1, with TRBD2 matching over 7 bases. This CDR3 has 14 residues. Germline CDR1 is DFQATT and CDR2 is SNEGSKA (reference sequence). Unmatched junction bases numbered 15, after V lost 0 bases and J lost 16 bases. The CDR3, as DNA: TGCAGTGCTAGAGATCTCGAGCGGGATAGGGAAATATTCTTC. Translated: CSARDLERDREIFF.